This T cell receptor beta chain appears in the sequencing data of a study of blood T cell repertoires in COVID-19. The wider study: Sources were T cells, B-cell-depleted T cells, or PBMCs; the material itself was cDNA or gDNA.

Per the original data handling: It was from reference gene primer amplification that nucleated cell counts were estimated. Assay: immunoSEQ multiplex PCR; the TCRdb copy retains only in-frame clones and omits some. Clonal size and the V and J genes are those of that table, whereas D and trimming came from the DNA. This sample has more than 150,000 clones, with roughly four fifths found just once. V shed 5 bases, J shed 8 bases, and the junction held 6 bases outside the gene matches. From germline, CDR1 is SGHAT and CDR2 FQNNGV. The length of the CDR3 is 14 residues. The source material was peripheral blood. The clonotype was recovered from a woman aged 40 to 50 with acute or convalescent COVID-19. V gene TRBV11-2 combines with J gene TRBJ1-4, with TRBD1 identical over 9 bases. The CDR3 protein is CASSRGQGQEKLFF. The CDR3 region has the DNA TGTGCCAGCAGCCGGGGACAGGGCCAGGAAAAACTGTTTTTT.